What follows describes a single T cell receptor (beta chain). Its antigen remains unidentified. Method: immunoSEQ multiplex PCR; TCRdb's copy keeps in-frame clones and lacks some. The table shows 74,000 or so clones, with around 85% occurring only once. These data come from a study of OX40 agonist ivuxolimab in advanced cancers. Study as a whole: Intravenous ivuxolimab at 0.01 to 10 mg/kg was given to patients every 2 weeks. Having had anti-PD-1, anti-PD-L1 or anti-CTLA-4 therapy before was allowed, and roughly 38% had some. There were three patients with partial responses, one having hepatocellular carcinoma and two cutaneous melanoma. Overall study results and limits: Antigen specificity of clonally expanded peripheral T cells was not established.

The CDR3 covers 15 residues. With 0 bases removed from V and 5 bases from J, the gap between germline ends came to 13 bases. Germline loops: CDR1 LGHNA, CDR2 YNFKEQ. The sequence was collected from an adult with an advanced solid tumor such as melanoma, head and neck, liver or kidney cancer. The genes are TRBV4-2 and TRBJ2-5; tentative D call: TRBD2 (7 bases). Sequenced here: CD4+ or CD8+ T cells sorted from blood, sampled in a trial of the OX40 agonist ivuxolimab. CDR3 region: CASSQDSRGGETQYF. DNA of the CDR3: TGTGCCAGCAGCCAAGACTCCAGGGGAGGGGAGACCCAGTACTTC.